This T cell receptor (beta chain) was identified during a study of cytomegalovirus exposure and HLA in healthy donors. Notes on the study in general: According to the study, approximately 150 TCR beta chains were cytomegalovirus-associated.

CDR3 length equals 15 residues. CDR1 SGHRS and CDR2 YFSETQ come from the germline V gene. Trimming pared 7 bases from V and 0 bases from J, leaving 14 bases between. The repertoire was sequenced with immunoSEQ multiplex PCR; TCRdb's copy has only in-frame clones and lacks some. The table lists approximately 170,000 clones, approximately 84% of them singletons, with 9.5% to 13% in the top ten. The donors were in the roughly 130-subject validation cohort; that cohort was separate from the roughly 700-subject first cohort. About this clone itself: The antigen is unknown.

The chain carries TRBV5-1 and TRBJ2-1, with a weak D call TRBD1 (5 bases). The sequence derives from a man in his thirties or forties in good health and CMV-seropositive. Material for sequencing was PBMCs. CDR3 sequence (DNA): TGCGCCAGCGCCCCACAGGTCAACTCCTACAATGAGCAGTTCTTC. It specifies CASAPQVNSYNEQFF.